This T cell receptor beta chain was identified in a study of radiotherapy plus CTLA-4 blockade in lung cancer. Study overall: Objective responses were seen in 18% of patients, disease control in 31%.

Study-wide findings and caveats: Early blood T cell clone changes and increased post-radiation serum interferon-beta were reportedly the strongest response predictors. Expansion of tumor-derived TCR clones was observed in blood after radiotherapy plus ipilimumab.

The germline CDR1 and CDR2 sequences are LNHDA and SQIVND (reference sequence). The CDR3 is made up of 12 amino acids. V dropped 5 bases and J dropped 3 bases, with 6 bases sitting between them. Sequencing was performed with immunoSEQ multiplex PCR; in TCRdb, only in-frame clones are kept and a portion is missing. The sample has 90,000 or so clones, about 80% seen once. People whose metastatic non-small-cell lung cancer was chemo-refractory got focal radiation along with CTLA-4 blockade by ipilimumab. This clone was seen a handful of times. The antigen is not known. This clonotype was obtained from a human donor with non-small cell lung cancer who had stable disease on radiotherapy plus ipilimumab. The chain joins TRBV19 to TRBJ2-3, with D hard to call. Source: peripheral blood, taken from a patient treated with radiotherapy plus ipilimumab. CDR3 sequence reads: CASSFSTDTQYF. The CDR3 DNA is TGTGCCAGTAGTTTTTCGACAGATACGCAGTATTTT.